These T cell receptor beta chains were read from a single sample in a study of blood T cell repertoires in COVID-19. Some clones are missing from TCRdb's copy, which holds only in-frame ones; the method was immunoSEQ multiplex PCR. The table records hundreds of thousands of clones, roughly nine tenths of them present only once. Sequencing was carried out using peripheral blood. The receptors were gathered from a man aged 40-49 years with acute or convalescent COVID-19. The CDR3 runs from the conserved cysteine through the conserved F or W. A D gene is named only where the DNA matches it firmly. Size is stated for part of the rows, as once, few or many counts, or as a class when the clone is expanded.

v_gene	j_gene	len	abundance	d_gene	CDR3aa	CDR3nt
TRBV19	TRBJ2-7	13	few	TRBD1	CATVGTGSYEQYF	TGTGCCACCGTAGGGACAGGGTCCTACGAGCAGTACTTC
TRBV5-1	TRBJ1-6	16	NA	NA	CASSWVGGSINSPLHF	TGCGCCAGCAGCTGGGTTGGGGGGAGTATCAATTCACCCCTCCACTTT
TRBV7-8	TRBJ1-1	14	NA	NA	CASSFGLEDTEAFF	TGTGCCAGCAGCTTCGGACTCGAGGACACTGAAGCTTTCTTT
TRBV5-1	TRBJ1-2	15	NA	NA	CASSLGQPEAYGYTF	TGCGCCAGCAGCTTGGGTCAACCGGAGGCTTATGGCTACACCTTC
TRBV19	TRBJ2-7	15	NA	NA	CASSPRGGIAYEQYF	TGTGCCAGTAGCCCTAGGGGGGGGATAGCCTACGAGCAGTACTTC
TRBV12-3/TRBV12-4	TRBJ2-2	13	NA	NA	CASRGQNTGELFF	TGTGCCAGCAGGGGACAGAACACCGGGGAGCTGTTTTTT
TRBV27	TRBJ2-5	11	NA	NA	CASRAQETQYF	TGTGCCAGCAGGGCCCAAGAGACCCAGTACTTC
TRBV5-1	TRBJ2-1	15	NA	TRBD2	CASSETSGKYNEQFF	TGCGCCAGCAGCGAGACTAGCGGGAAATACAATGAGCAGTTCTTC
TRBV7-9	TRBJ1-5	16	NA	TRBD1	CASSLGLGGGNQPQHF	TGTGCCAGCAGCTTAGGGCTAGGGGGCGGCAATCAGCCCCAGCATTTT
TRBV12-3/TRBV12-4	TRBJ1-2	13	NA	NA	CASSWAGPYGYTF	TGTGCCAGCAGTTGGGCAGGCCCCTATGGCTACACCTTC
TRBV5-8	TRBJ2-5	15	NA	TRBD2	CASSLNGREWETQYF	TGTGCCAGCAGCTTGAACGGGAGGGAGTGGGAGACCCAGTACTTC
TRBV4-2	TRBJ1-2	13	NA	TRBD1	CASSQQGASGYTF	TGTGCCAGCAGCCAACAGGGGGCGAGTGGCTACACCTTC
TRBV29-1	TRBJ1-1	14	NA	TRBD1	CSVERTGPGTEAFF	TGCAGCGTCGAACGGACAGGGCCGGGCACTGAAGCTTTCTTT
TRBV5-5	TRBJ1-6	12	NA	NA	CASSPQGSPLHF	TGTGCCAGCAGCCCACAGGGATCACCCCTCCACTTT
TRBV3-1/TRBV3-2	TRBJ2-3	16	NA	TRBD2	CASRRLAGGLTDTQYF	TGTGCCAGCAGGCGACTAGCGGGAGGACTCACAGATACGCAGTATTTT
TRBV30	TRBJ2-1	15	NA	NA	CAWTPQSHSYNEQFF	TGTGCCTGGACCCCGCAATCCCACAGTTACAATGAGCAGTTCTTC
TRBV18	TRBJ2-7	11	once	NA	CASSSSYEQYF	TGTGCCAGCTCCTCGTCTTACGAGCAGTACTTC
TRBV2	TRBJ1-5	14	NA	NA	CASRSGSGGQPQHF	TGTGCCAGCAGATCGGGATCGGGCGGTCAGCCCCAGCATTTT
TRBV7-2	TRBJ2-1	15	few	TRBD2	CASSPLAGYNNEQFF	TGTGCCAGCAGCCCATTAGCGGGGTATAACAATGAGCAGTTCTTC
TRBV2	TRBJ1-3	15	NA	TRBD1	CASSGDRAAGNTIYF	TGTGCCAGCAGCGGTGACAGGGCAGCTGGAAACACCATATATTTT
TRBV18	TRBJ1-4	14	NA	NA	CASSHEIANEKLFF	TGTGCCAGCTCACACGAGATAGCTAATGAAAAACTGTTTTTT
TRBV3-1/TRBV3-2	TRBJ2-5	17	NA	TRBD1	CASSQDGDRGDQETQYF	TGTGCCAGCAGCCAAGATGGGGACAGGGGAGACCAAGAGACCCAGTACTTC
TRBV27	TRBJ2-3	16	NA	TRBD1	CASSSWADRATDTQYF	TGTGCCAGCAGTTCGTGGGCCGACAGGGCTACAGATACGCAGTATTTT
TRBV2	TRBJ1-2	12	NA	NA	CASNQGLNGYTF	TGTGCCAGCAATCAGGGGCTAAATGGCTACACCTTC
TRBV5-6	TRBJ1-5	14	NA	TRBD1	CASSQGQFNQPQHF	TGTGCCAGCAGCCAGGGACAGTTCAATCAGCCCCAGCATTTT
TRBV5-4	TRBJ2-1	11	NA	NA	CASRDDRKQFF	TGTGCCAGCAGGGATGACAGAAAGCAGTTCTTC
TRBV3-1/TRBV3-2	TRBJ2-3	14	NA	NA	CASSQEGSTDTQYF	TGTGCCAGCAGCCAAGAAGGGAGTACAGATACGCAGTATTTT
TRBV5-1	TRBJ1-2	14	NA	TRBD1	CASSLGDRGYGYTF	TGCGCCAGCAGCTTGGGGGACAGGGGTTACGGCTACACCTTC
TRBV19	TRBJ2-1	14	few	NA	CASSIDGGDNEQFF	TGTGCCAGTAGTATAGATGGCGGGGACAATGAGCAGTTCTTC
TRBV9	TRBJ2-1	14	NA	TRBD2	CASSILAENNEQFF	TGTGCCAGCAGCATACTAGCGGAAAACAATGAGCAGTTCTTC
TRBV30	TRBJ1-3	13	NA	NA	CAWSRSSGNTIYF	TGTGCCTGGAGCCGGTCCTCTGGAAACACCATATATTTT
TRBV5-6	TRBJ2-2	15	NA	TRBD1	CASSYRDRVTGELFF	TGTGCCAGCAGCTACCGGGACAGAGTCACCGGGGAGCTGTTTTTT
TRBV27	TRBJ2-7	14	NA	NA	CASSLGGGLGEQYF	TGTGCCAGCAGTTTGGGGGGGGGCCTAGGCGAGCAGTACTTC
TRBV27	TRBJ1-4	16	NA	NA	CASSMRPSNRNEKLFF	TGTGCCAGCAGTATGAGGCCCTCGAACCGTAATGAAAAACTGTTTTTT
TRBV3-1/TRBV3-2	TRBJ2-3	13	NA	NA	CASSRQGTDTQYF	TGTGCCAGCAGCCGACAGGGCACAGATACGCAGTATTTT
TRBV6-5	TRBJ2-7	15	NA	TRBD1	CASRPDRGVNYEQYF	TGTGCCAGCAGACCGGACAGGGGAGTTAACTACGAGCAGTACTTC
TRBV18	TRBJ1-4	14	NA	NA	CASSPGGTNEKLFF	TGTGCCAGCTCACCGGGGGGAACTAATGAAAAACTGTTTTTT
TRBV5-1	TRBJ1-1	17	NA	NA	CAVRYRPGGGSWTEAFF	TGCGCCGTGCGGTACCGGCCGGGAGGAGGGTCATGGACTGAAGCTTTCTTT
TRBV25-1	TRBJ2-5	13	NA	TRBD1	CASGGTGQETQYF	TGTGCCAGCGGGGGGACAGGCCAAGAGACCCAGTACTTC
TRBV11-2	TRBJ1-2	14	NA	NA	CASSIRDGGYGYTF	TGTGCCAGCAGCATCCGGGACGGGGGCTATGGCTACACCTTC
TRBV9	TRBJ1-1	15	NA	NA	CASSVEGASDTEAFF	TGTGCCAGCAGCGTAGAGGGAGCGTCGGACACTGAAGCTTTCTTT
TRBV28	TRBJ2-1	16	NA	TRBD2	CASSSSGTSGRGGQFF	TGTGCCAGCAGTAGCTCCGGGACTAGCGGGAGGGGAGGGCAGTTCTTC
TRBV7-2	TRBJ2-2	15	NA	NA	CASSLVPRGTGELFF	TGTGCCAGCAGCTTAGTGCCCCGAGGGACCGGGGAGCTGTTTTTT
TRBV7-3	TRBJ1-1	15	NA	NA	CASSLSIGEATEAFF	TGTGCCAGCAGCTTAAGTATAGGGGAGGCCACTGAAGCTTTCTTT
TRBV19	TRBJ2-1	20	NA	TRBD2	CASTLTLGLAGRGLYNEQFF	TGTGCCAGTACCCTAACCCTGGGGCTAGCGGGGAGAGGGCTCTACAATGAGCAGTTCTTC
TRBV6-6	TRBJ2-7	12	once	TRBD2	CASTGLASEQYF	TGTGCCAGCACTGGACTAGCGAGCGAGCAGTACTTC
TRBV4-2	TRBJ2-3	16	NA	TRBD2	CASSQGLAGGQDTQYF	TGTGCCAGCAGCCAAGGACTAGCGGGGGGGCAAGATACGCAGTATTTT
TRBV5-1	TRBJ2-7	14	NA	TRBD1	CASSLGQGAYEQYF	TGCGCCAGCAGCTTGGGACAGGGGGCCTACGAGCAGTACTTC
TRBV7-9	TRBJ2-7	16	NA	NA	CASRGGGGESSYEQYF	TGTGCCAGCAGAGGAGGAGGCGGGGAGAGCTCCTACGAGCAGTACTTC
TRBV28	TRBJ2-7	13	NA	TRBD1	CASTGTGFYEQYF	TGTGCCAGCACCGGGACAGGGTTCTACGAGCAGTACTTC
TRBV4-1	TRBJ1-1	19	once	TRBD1	CASSQGLRDRGRGSAEAFF	TGCGCCAGCAGCCAAGGCTTAAGGGACAGGGGGCGAGGAAGCGCTGAAGCTTTCTTT